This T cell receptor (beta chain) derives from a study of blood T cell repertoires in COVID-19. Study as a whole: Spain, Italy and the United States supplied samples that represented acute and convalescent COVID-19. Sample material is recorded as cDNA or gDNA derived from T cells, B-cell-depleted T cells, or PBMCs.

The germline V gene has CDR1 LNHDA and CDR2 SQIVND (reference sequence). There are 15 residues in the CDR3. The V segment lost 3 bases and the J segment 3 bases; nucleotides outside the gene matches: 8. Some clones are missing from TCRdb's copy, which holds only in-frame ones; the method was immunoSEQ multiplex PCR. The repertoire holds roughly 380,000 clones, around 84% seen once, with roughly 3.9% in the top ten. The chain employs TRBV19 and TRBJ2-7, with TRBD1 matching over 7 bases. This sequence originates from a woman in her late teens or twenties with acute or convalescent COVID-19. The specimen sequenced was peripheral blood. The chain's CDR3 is CASSIFTGQLYEQYF. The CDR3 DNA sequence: TGTGCCAGTAGTATTTTTACGGGACAGCTCTACGAGCAGTACTTC. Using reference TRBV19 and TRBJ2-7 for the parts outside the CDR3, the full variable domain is DGGITQSPKYLFRKEGQNVTLSCEQNLNHDAMYWYRQDPGQGLRLIYYSQIVNDFQKGDIAEGYSVSREKKESFPLTVTSAQKNPTAFYLCASSIFTGQLYEQYFGPGTRLTVT.